The present TCR beta chain was sequenced within a study of blood T cell repertoires in COVID-19. Background on the study: From the United States, Italy and Spain came samples of acute and convalescent COVID-19. PBMCs, B-cell-depleted T cells, or T cells provided the cDNA or gDNA that made up the material.

In the original workflow: From reference gene primer amplification, estimates of nucleated cell counts were derived. Measured with immunoSEQ multiplex PCR; TCRdb has only the in-frame clones, and not every one. Clonal size and the V and J genes are those of that table, whereas D and trimming came from the DNA. Of approximately 230,000 clones in the sample, 65% to 80% were seen once. This clone showed up just once. Sequenced: peripheral blood. The source is a woman aged 40 to 50 with active or convalescent COVID-19.

The CDR3 is CAWSGYTGANVLTF. DNA for the CDR3: TGTGCCTGGAGTGGGTACACTGGGGCCAACGTCCTGACTTTC. This rearrangement joins TRBV30 to TRBJ2-6; no clear D gene. CDR1 is GTSNPN, CDR2 SVGIG, per germline (reference sequence). Trimming cost V 1 base and J 2 bases, with 6 bases left between them. The CDR3 runs 14 residues.